This entry is about one T cell receptor beta chain. CDR3 length equals 11 residues. In germline, CDR1 is MDHEN, CDR2 SYDVKM. Trimming took 3 bases from V and 16 from J, leaving 13 bases between them. These data originate in a study of technical replicates of blood from a handful of donors. This table comes from immunoSEQ multiplex PCR, and its TCRdb copy is limited to in-frame clones, with some not included. Of about 88,000 clones listed, about nine tenths were seen once; the top ten hold under 0.3%. The sequenced sample was T cells isolated from PBMCs. This sequence was found in a human donor in good health. The V gene is TRBV28, the J gene TRBJ2-4; perhaps TRBD2 as D (6 bases). Here the CDR3 reads CASSLAGPFYF. CDR3 nucleotides: TGTGCCAGCAGTTTGGCGGGACCCTTTTACTTC.